Listed below are T cell receptor beta chains from one sample, sequenced in a study of shared clonotypes between healthy human individuals. Repertoires were generated with immunoSEQ multiplex PCR, while TCRdb's copy carries only in-frame clones and drops some. The sample includes about 990,000 clones, 75% to 85% of them seen just once. Input material: memory CD4+ T cells from PBMCs. The receptors stem from a man between 18 and 29 years old in good health. Some clones in this sample may be carry-over from other donors' samples. CDR3s include the opening cysteine and the closing phenylalanine or tryptophan. Each record gives: V gene, D gene, J gene, CDR3 protein, CDR3 DNA. The D gene is left open where the match is weak.

V: TRBV28; D: TRBD2; J: TRBJ2-7; CDR3: CASSLPPGTSGTYEQYF; DNA: TGTGCCAGCAGTCTACCCCCGGGGACTAGCGGGACCTACGAGCAGTACTTC
V: TRBV6-5; D: TRBD1; J: TRBJ2-2; CDR3: CASGKQGVNTGELFF; DNA: TGTGCCAGCGGCAAACAGGGGGTGAATACCGGGGAGCTGTTTTTT
V: TRBV7-2; D: .; J: TRBJ1-2; CDR3: CASRLGTGDGYTF; DNA: TGTGCCAGCAGATTAGGGACGGGGGATGGCTACACCTTC
V: TRBV7-2; D: TRBD2; J: TRBJ2-7; CDR3: CASSLVAGLAEHEQYF; DNA: TGTGCCAGCAGCTTAGTGGCGGGACTAGCGGAACACGAGCAGTACTTC
V: TRBV18; D: TRBD1; J: TRBJ1-2; CDR3: CASSPSTGDGYTF; DNA: TGTGCCAGCTCACCATCGACAGGGGACGGCTACACCTTC
V: TRBV7-9; D: TRBD1; J: TRBJ2-7; CDR3: CASSFRSRGTGAYEQYF; DNA: TGTGCCAGCAGCTTCAGGTCGAGGGGGACAGGGGCCTACGAGCAGTACTTC
V: TRBV28; D: .; J: TRBJ1-5; CDR3: CASSLYLRGNQPQHF; DNA: TGTGCCAGCAGTTTGTATTTGCGGGGTAATCAGCCCCAGCATTTT
V: TRBV18; D: .; J: TRBJ1-4; CDR3: CASSPGVNEKLFF; DNA: TGTGCCAGCTCACCCGGGGTTAATGAAAAACTGTTTTTT
V: TRBV6-9; D: .; J: TRBJ2-6; CDR3: CASSQPLLRQSRANVLTF; DNA: TGTGCCAGCAGTCAACCACTCTTACGACAAAGTCGGGCCAACGTCCTGACTTTC
V: TRBV7-9; D: .; J: TRBJ1-4; CDR3: CASSLASLDEKLFF; DNA: TGTGCCAGCAGCTTAGCTTCTCTGGATGAAAAACTGTTTTTT
V: TRBV15; D: .; J: TRBJ1-2; CDR3: CATSRDGYGYTF; DNA: TGTGCCACCAGCAGAGATGGGTATGGCTACACCTTC
V: TRBV4-2; D: .; J: TRBJ2-3; CDR3: CASRNAGASVTDTQYF; DNA: TGTGCCAGCAGGAACGCGGGGGCTAGCGTCACAGATACGCAGTATTTT
V: TRBV2; D: .; J: TRBJ2-7; CDR3: CASSTGSSSRDEQYF; DNA: TGTGCCAGCAGTACCGGGAGCTCCTCCAGGGACGAGCAGTACTTC
V: TRBV4-1; D: TRBD1; J: TRBJ1-4; CDR3: CASSQVSHRGNEKLFF; DNA: TGCGCCAGCAGCCAAGTCTCTCACAGGGGTAATGAAAAACTGTTTTTT